This TCR beta chain originates from a study of CXCR3-negative and CXCR3-positive naive CD8 T cells. The CDR3 is 16 residues long. Through 5' RACE with UMI labels, the TRB cDNA libraries were prepared. TCRdb re-called the 5' RACE reads and gives one entry per CDR3 protein, without DNA. The specimen's table records some 130,000 distinct CDR3 sequences. This sequence joins TRBV12-3 or TRBV12-4 and TRBJ1-2; no DNA is available, so the TRBD1 call from TCRdb remains unchecked. The clonotype was recovered from a human donor in good health. Some clones in this sample may be carry-over from other donors' samples. Material: naive CXCR3- CD8+ T cells from blood. Noted subset: CD45RO-CCR7+CD27+CD95- naive CD8+ T cells lacking CXCR3 (TNR3-). CDR3: CASTQYPRDSLYGYTF.